This TCR beta chain was found in a study of cytomegalovirus exposure and HLA in healthy donors. The germline CDR1 and CDR2 sequences are LNHDA and SQIVND (reference sequence). This CDR3 is built from 13 residues. Trimming took 3 bases from V and 1 from J, leaving 6 bases between them. A multiplex PCR was run with 60 Vbeta primers and 13 Jbeta primers. The assay was immunoSEQ multiplex PCR, and TCRdb's table has in-frame clones only and misses some. This table holds 150,000 or so clones. The donors were healthy bone marrow donors. The source of this sequence is a man aged 18-30 years in good health and CMV-seronegative. This chain connects TRBV19 to TRBJ1-1, with D unclear. The sample consisted of PBMCs. The CDR3 is CASSISPNTEAFF. In nucleotides, the CDR3 is TGTGCCAGTAGTATTTCTCCGAACACTGAAGCTTTCTTT. Using reference TRBV19 and TRBJ1-1 for the parts outside the CDR3, the full variable domain is DGGITQSPKYLFRKEGQNVTLSCEQNLNHDAMYWYRQDPGQGLRLIYYSQIVNDFQKGDIAEGYSVSREKKESFPLTVTSAQKNPTAFYLCASSISPNTEAFFGQGTRLTVV.